This entry features one TCR beta chain sequence. What it binds is unknown. This sample was included in a study of T cells after posttransplantation cyclophosphamide. Study-level results: Donor-recipient repertoire similarity was low at 1-2 months, rising over year one. TRB clonality was highly associated with recipient CMV seropositivity and reactivation. Tissue-infiltrating T cells from skin or gut overlapped little with blood T cells.

The method was immunoSEQ multiplex PCR; TCRdb's version includes in-frame clones alone and lacks a portion of them. The sample holds roughly 21,000 clones; 70% to 90% are singletons and the top ten take approximately 2.3%. Sampled 1 year posttransplant, controls received myeloablative marrow transplants, methotrexate and a calcineurin inhibitor. Sequencing used PBMCs, obtained about 400 days after allogeneic stem cell transplant with calcineurin inhibitor and methotrexate. This receptor was taken from a female patient between 30 and 40 years old who received an allogeneic stem cell transplant from an unrelated donor, was CMV-positive, and had acute and chronic GVHD. Some of the T cells may derive from the graft donor.

DNA of the CDR3: TGCAGCGTTGGGAGGCCGGAGGAGACCCAGTACTTC. Translating gives CSVGRPEETQYF. The V gene is TRBV29-1, the J gene TRBJ2-5; possibly TRBD2 for D (5 bases). Per germline, CDR1 SQVTM and CDR2 ANQGSEA. CDR3 length: 12 amino acids. With 4 bases removed from V and 5 bases from J, the gap between germline ends came to 11 bases.